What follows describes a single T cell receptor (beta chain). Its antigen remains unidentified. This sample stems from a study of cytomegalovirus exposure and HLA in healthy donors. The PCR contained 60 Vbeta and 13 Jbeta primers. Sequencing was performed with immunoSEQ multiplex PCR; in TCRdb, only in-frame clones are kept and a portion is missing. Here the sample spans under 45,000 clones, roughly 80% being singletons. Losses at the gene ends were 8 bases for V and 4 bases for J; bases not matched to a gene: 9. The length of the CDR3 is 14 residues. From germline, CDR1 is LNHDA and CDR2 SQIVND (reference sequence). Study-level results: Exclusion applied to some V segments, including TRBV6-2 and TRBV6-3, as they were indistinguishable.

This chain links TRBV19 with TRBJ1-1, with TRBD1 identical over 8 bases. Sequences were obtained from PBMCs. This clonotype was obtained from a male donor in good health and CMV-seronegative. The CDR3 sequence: CASGYQGAGTEAFF. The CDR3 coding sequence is TGTGCCAGTGGTTACCAGGGGGCAGGCACTGAAGCTTTCTTT.